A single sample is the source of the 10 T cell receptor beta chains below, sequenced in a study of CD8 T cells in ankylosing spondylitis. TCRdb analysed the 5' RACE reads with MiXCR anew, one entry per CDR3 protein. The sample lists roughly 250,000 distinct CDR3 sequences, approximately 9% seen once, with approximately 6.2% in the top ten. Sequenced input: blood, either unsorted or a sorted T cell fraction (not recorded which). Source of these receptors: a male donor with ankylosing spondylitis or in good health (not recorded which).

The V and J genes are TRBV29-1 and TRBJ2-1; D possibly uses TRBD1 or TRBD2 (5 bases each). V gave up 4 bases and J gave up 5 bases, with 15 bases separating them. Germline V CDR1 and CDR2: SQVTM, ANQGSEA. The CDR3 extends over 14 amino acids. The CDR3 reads CSVAFGGTDNEQFF. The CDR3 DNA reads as TGCAGCGTTGCATTTGGTGGGACCGACAATGAGCAGTTCTTC.

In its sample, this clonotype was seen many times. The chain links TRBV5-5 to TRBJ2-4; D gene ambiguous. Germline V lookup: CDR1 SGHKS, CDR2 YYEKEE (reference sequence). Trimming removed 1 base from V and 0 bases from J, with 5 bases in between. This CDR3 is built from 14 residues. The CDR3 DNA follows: TGTGCCAGCAGCTTGCTGTTAGCCAAAAACATTCAGTACTTC. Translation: CASSLLLAKNIQYF. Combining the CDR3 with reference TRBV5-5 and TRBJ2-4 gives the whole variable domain DAGVTQSPTHLIKTRGQQVTLRCSPISGHKSVSWYQQVLGQGPQFIFQYYEKEERGRGNFPDRFSARQFPNYSSELNVNALLLGDSALYLCASSLLLAKNIQYFGAGTRLSVL.

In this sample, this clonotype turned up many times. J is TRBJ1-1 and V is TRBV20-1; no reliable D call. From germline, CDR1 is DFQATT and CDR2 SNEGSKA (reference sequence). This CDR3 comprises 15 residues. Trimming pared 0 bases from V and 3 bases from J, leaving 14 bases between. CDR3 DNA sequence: TGCAGTGCTAGAGATATCGAGGGCGTCGACACTGAAGCTTTCTTT. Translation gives CSARDIEGVDTEAFF.

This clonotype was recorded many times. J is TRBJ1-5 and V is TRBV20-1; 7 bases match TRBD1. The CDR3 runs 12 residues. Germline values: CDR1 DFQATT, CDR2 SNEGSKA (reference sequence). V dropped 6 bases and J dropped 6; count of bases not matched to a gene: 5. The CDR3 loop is CSAHSGGQPQHF. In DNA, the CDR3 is TGCAGTGCCCATTCAGGGGGTCAGCCCCAGCATTTT.

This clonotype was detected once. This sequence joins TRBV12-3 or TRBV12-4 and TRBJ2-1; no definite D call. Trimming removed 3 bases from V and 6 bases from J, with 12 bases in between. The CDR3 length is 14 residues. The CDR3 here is CASSFVEGANEQFF. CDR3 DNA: TGTGCCAGCAGTTTCGTGGAAGGAGCCAATGAGCAGTTCTTC.

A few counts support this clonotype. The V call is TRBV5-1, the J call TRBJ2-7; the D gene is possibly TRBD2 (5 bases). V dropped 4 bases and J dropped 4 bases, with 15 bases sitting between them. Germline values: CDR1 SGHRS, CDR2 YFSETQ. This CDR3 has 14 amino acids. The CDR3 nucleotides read TGCGCCAGCAGCGCCCCCGGGGAAAGTTACGAGCAGTACTTC. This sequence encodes CASSAPGESYEQYF.

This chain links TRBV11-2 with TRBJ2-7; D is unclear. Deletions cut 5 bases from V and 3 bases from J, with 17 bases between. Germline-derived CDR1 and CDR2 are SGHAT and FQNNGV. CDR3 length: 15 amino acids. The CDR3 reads CASSHAGDPIYEQYF. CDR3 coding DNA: TGTGCCAGCAGCCATGCCGGAGATCCGATCTACGAGCAGTACTTC.

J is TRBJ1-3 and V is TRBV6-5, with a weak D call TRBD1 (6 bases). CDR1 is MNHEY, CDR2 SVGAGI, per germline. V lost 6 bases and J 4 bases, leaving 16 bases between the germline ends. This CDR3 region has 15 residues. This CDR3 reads CASSYLRGNGNTIYF. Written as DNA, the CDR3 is TGTGCCAGCAGCTACCTCAGGGGCAACGGAAACACCATATATTTT.

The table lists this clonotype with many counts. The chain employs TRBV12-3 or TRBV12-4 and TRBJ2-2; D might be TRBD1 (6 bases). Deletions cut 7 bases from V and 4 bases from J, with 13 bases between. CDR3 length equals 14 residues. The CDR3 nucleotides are TGTGCCAGCATTGGGCAGGGGTTCACCGGGGAGCTGTTTTTT. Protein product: CASIGQGFTGELFF.

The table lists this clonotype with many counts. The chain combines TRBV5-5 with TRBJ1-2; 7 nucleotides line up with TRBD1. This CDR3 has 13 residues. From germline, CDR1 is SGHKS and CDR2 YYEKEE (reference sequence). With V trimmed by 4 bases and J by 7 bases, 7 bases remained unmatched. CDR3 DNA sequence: TGTGCCAGCAGCCTCAGGGCAGGGGGTGGCTACACCTTC. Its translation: CASSLRAGGGYTF.